This TCR beta chain was profiled in a study of T-cell memory formation after mild COVID-19 (dated by TCRdb to the early 2020s). Broadly, across the study: TCR sequence clusters from the two donors were found to be largely donor specific. T-cell clones expanding and contracting after mild COVID-19 in a couple of donors were tracked by longitudinal TCRalpha and TCRbeta repertoire sequencing. Two young, previously healthy adult volunteers, one female and one male, were included in the cohort. Results and caveats for the whole study, not just this receptor: Whether the second-wave clones peaking on day 37 were SARS-CoV-2 specific was not confirmed. From day 15 to 85, contracting clones showed balanced CD4/CD8 phenotypes, whereas a second wave of clones that expanded from day 15 to 37 leaned towards CD4+. Some responding clones were detected in pre-infection memory, suggesting pre-existing cross-reactive memory T cells joined the SARS-CoV-2 response. The study included only a couple of mild cases, and larger cohorts that include severe cases with pre-infection samples were judged to be necessary. Contracting CD4+ clones turned up mainly in the CM and EM memory subsets, whereas EMRA was where CD8+ clones were enriched.

The CDR3 sequence holds 17 residues, the cysteine and phenylalanine included. Just CDR3 DNA is preserved here, 51 bases in frame from base 1. The germline V gene (reference sequence) yields PRHDT for CDR1 and FYEKMQ for CDR2. Clipping removes 5 bases from V and 0 bases from J, with 10 as the unmatched junction base count. This sample was sequenced with an Illumina NovaSeq 6000. Using 5'RACE with constant-segment primers, TCRalpha and TCRbeta cDNA libraries were constructed, with sample barcodes and unique molecular identifiers added in the process. Trizol reagent was used to extract RNA from every sample. The libraries were amplified in two PCR steps, and the second step added a second sample barcode and Illumina TruSeq adapters. Sequencing of the libraries was done on an Illumina NovaSeq, producing 2 x 150 bp paired-end reads. As for the authors' bioinformatics: With migec v1.2.7, reads were demultiplexed and then collapsed into UMI-guided consensus sequences. With mixcr v2.1.11, UMI consensuses were aligned to TRA and TRB V and J templates and assembled into clonotypes. Clonotypes were classified as expanded or contracted when called significant by both edgeR and NoisET, with noise models trained on biological replicates. For edgeR calls, a false discovery rate-adjusted p below 0.01 and a log2 fold-change threshold of 1 were applied. As an exploratory analysis of dynamics, PCA with hierarchical clustering was applied to max-normalized trajectories of the 1000 most abundant clonotypes. Separately sequenced CD4+ and CD8+ repertoires were used to assign the CD4 or CD8 phenotype of responding clones. TCRdb handled the public reads itself, with Q25 trimming in fastp and clone calling in MiXCR, and kept productive beta chains. All rows with the same CDR3 protein become a single entry with the most common DNA and genes. TCRdb's processing, not the study's, gives the V and J calls here. For this sample there are about 470,000 distinct CDR3 sequences; approximately 25% appear just once. The top ten clones comprise about 12% of the sample.

Worth noting for this clonotype: Its antigen is currently not known. No much larger clonotype is one base removed from it; base qualities were not supplied.

Ficoll-Paque density gradient centrifugation was used to isolate PBMCs. The chain is made from TRBV13 and TRBJ2-1; the central 7 bases match TRBD2. This receptor was identified in an adult woman who had mild COVID-19 (a few samples of this study predate the infection). The sample titles of this study are shuffled in the database, so cell type and time point are left out; the donor was told from shared clones. Source material: PBMCs or a T cell subset sorted from them (not recorded which). The bases are TGTGCCAGCAGCCCGCGGCTAGCGGCTTTCTCCTACAATGAGCAGTTCTTC. The translation is CASSPRLAAFSYNEQFF.